Sequencing of this T cell receptor (beta chain) was carried out in a study of blood T cell repertoires in COVID-19. Study-level background: The samples span acute and convalescent COVID-19 from the United States, Italy and Spain. Nucleic acid was either cDNA or gDNA, and it came from T cells, B-cell-depleted T cells, or PBMCs.

In the original analysis: Amplification with reference gene primers provided the estimates of nucleated cell counts. Libraries were prepared by immunoSEQ multiplex PCR; TCRdb keeps only in-frame clonotypes and omits some of them. V, J and clone size are taken as reported in that table, and D and trimming were inferred from the DNA itself. The data contain around 280,000 clones, around 85% of them singletons. The CDR3 contains 16 residues. CDR1 and CDR2 (germline): LGHDT, YNNKEL (reference sequence). Germline trimming cut 6 bases from V and 2 bases from J; bases unmatched to any gene: 6. The specimen sequenced was peripheral blood. The source of this sequence is a woman between 50 and 59 years old with active or convalescent COVID-19. The rearrangement uses TRBV3-1 (or the pseudogene TRBV3-2) and TRBJ2-3; TRBD2 agrees at 12 bases. The CDR3 region has the DNA TGTGCCAGCAGTCGAGGACTAGCGGGGACCACAGATACGCAGTATTTT. This gives the protein CASSRGLAGTTDTQYF.